What follows are 5 T cell receptor beta chains derived from one specimen sequenced in a study of shared clonotypes between healthy human individuals. Measured with immunoSEQ multiplex PCR; TCRdb has only the in-frame clones, and not every one. The sample shows over 1.4 million clones, roughly 96% of them seen only once. The sequenced sample consisted of naive CD4+ T cells sorted from blood. Indicated subset: CD45RA+ positively selected. These receptors were obtained from a man aged 30 to 45 in good health.

The chain combines TRBV19 with TRBJ2-6, with TRBD1 matching over 7 bases. Germline V gene sequence: CDR1 LNHDA, CDR2 SQIVND (reference sequence). The CDR3 has 14 amino acids. The junction had 1 base not matched to a gene; V was cut back by 7 bases and J by 1 base. CDR3 bases: TGTGCCAGTAAACAGGGGTCTGGGGCCAACGTCCTGACTTTC. Translating it yields CASKQGSGANVLTF.

The V and J genes are TRBV6-5 and TRBJ2-5; the match to TRBD1 covers 10 bases. Germline V CDR1 and CDR2: MNHEY, SVGAGI. The trim removed 0 bases at V and 5 bases at J, leaving 3 bases unmatched. This CDR3 region has 15 residues. CDR3 amino acids: CASSYSGTGVETQYF. CDR3 sequence (DNA): TGTGCCAGCAGTTACTCCGGGACAGGGGTGGAGACCCAGTACTTC.

The chain joins TRBV14 to TRBJ2-1, with 8 bases fitting TRBD2. V lost 1 base to trimming and J lost 16 bases; unmatched junction nucleotides: 12. Per the germline V gene, CDR1 is SGHDN and CDR2 is FVKESK. The CDR3 runs 14 residues. CDR3 loop: CASSQAVVSGLVFF. The CDR3 DNA sequence: TGTGCCAGCAGCCAAGCAGTAGTTTCGGGACTAGTATTCTTC.

The V call is TRBV6-1, the J call TRBJ2-3; D unclear. In germline, CDR1 is MNHNS, CDR2 SASEGT. V shed 1 base and J shed 2 bases, with 7 bases lying between them. This CDR3 has 14 residues. CDR3 coding DNA: TGTGCCAGCAGTGAAGGCCAGAACACAGATACGCAGTATTTT. It translates to CASSEGQNTDTQYF.

CDR3 amino acids: CASSKTGQGASYEQYF. Here the CDR3 DNA reads TGTGCCAGCAGCAAAACGGGACAGGGGGCTTCCTACGAGCAGTACTTC. The J gene is TRBJ2-7, the V gene TRBV9, with 12 bases that match TRBD1. The CDR3 totals 16 residues. Germline CDR1 reads SGDLS; CDR2 reads YYNGEE. J lost 1 base, V lost 4 bases, and 6 bases had no gene match.